Below, 26 T cell receptor beta chains from the same sample are listed, as sequenced in a study of blood T cell repertoires in COVID-19. The table came from immunoSEQ multiplex PCR; TCRdb's copy has only in-frame clones and leaves some out. The sample contains some 26,000 clones, roughly 91% of which appear only once. Sequenced input: peripheral blood. Source of these receptors: an older man with active COVID-19.

The chain combines TRBV2 with TRBJ2-7; TRBD1 aligns across 7 bases. The V and J ends lost 6 bases and 3 bases, in that order; junction bases with no gene match: 8. The CDR3 loop spans 14 amino acids. Per the germline V gene, CDR1 is SNHLY and CDR2 is FYNNEI. Here the CDR3 DNA reads TGTGCCAGCAGACTGACAGGGCTGATCTACGAGCAGTACTTC. Translation gives CASRLTGLIYEQYF.

The J gene is TRBJ2-5, the V gene TRBV2; possible D gene TRBD2, 5 bases. Trimming shortened V by 6 bases and J by 5 bases, and 16 bases separated the two germline ends. The CDR3 length is 14 residues. Germline values: CDR1 SNHLY, CDR2 FYNNEI. CDR3 bases: TGTGCCAGCAGGGAACTCCGGGGTGGGGAGACCCAGTACTTC. It is translated as CASRELRGGETQYF.

This clone was counted between two and nine times. V is TRBV19 and J is TRBJ1-3; D is possibly TRBD1 (6 bases). V lost 7 bases to trimming and J lost 0 bases, with 16 bases between them. The germline CDR1 and CDR2 sequences are LNHDA and SQIVND (reference sequence). The CDR3 has 16 residues. CDR3 in DNA: TGTGCCAGTACCACCGGACAGTTAAACTCTGGAAACACCATATATTTT. This encodes CASTTGQLNSGNTIYF.

The chain joins TRBV7-9 to TRBJ1-5; possibly TRBD1 for D (5 bases). Germline V lookup: CDR1 SEHNR, CDR2 FQNEAQ (reference sequence). This CDR3 has 14 residues. Deletions cut 4 bases from V and 6 bases from J, with 13 bases between. For the CDR3, the DNA is TGTGCCAGCAGCTCTGACAGCCAGAGTCAGCCCCAGCATTTT. Encoded protein: CASSSDSQSQPQHF.

In DNA form, the CDR3 reads TGTGCCAGCAGCCAAGGGACAGTGATAACTGAAGCTTTCTTT. Translated, it gives CASSQGTVITEAFF. The chain couples TRBV3-1 (or the pseudogene TRBV3-2) to TRBJ1-1; a weak D match, TRBD1 (6 bases). The V and J ends lost 1 base and 5 bases respectively, with 11 bases between them. This CDR3 region has 14 residues. CDR1 and CDR2 from the germline V gene are LGHDT and YNNKEL (reference sequence).

The chain couples TRBV12-5 to TRBJ2-2, with D perhaps TRBD1 (6 bases). V lost 0 bases, J lost 2 bases, and 7 bases lay in between. Per germline, CDR1 LGHNT and CDR2 FRNRAP. The CDR3 length is 15 residues. In nucleotides, the CDR3 is TGTGCTAGTGGTTTGGTACAGGGTAACACCGGGGAGCTGTTTTTT. The encoded protein is CASGLVQGNTGELFF.

The rearrangement links TRBV5-1 to TRBJ1-1; D is ambiguous. V was cut by 2 bases and J by 1 base, with 9 bases left in between. The length of the CDR3 is 14 residues. Germline V gives CDR1 SGHRS, CDR2 YFSETQ. CDR3 loop: CASSFPGENTEAFF. The CDR3 region has the DNA TGCGCCAGCAGCTTTCCCGGGGAGAACACTGAAGCTTTCTTT.

This clone was observed once. This rearrangement joins TRBV13 to TRBJ2-5, with 8 bases aligning to TRBD2. The CDR3 spans 14 residues. With 3 bases clipped from V and 5 bases from J, the junction kept 5 bases outside the gene matches. Looked up from germline, CDR1 is PRHDT and CDR2 is FYEKMQ (reference sequence). The CDR3 is CASSFLSSGETQYF. Written as DNA, the CDR3 is TGTGCCAGCAGCTTTCTCTCTAGCGGGGAGACCCAGTACTTC.

The chain recombines TRBV28 with TRBJ2-6, with 9 bases lining up with TRBD1. The junction had 6 bases not matched to a gene; V was cut back by 8 bases and J by 4 bases. Germline-derived CDR1 and CDR2 are MDHEN and SYDVKM. This CDR3 contains 15 residues. The CDR3 sequence: CASLTGGAGANVLTF. The DNA for the CDR3 is TGTGCCAGCTTAACAGGGGGCGCCGGGGCCAACGTCCTGACTTTC.

The chain is built from TRBV19 and TRBJ2-3; 8 bases map to TRBD1. V dropped 11 bases and J dropped 4; count of bases not matched to a gene: 8. This CDR3 is 13 amino acids long. CDR1 is LNHDA, CDR2 SQIVND, per germline (reference sequence). The CDR3 sequence is CARKDRAADTQYF. CDR3 DNA sequence: TGTGCCCGGAAGGACAGGGCAGCAGATACGCAGTATTTT.

This clone has more than one count but fewer than ten. The chain employs TRBV6-5 and TRBJ1-5; D not resolved. V was clipped by 0 bases and J by 1 base, with 7 bases between them. Germline loops: CDR1 MNHEY, CDR2 SVGAGI. This CDR3 contains 15 residues. This chain's CDR3 is CASSYSVGSNQPQHF. CDR3 sequence (DNA): TGTGCCAGCAGTTACTCGGTCGGGAGCAATCAGCCCCAGCATTTT.

This clone was counted a single time. CDR3 amino acids: CASSSGTGNTIYF. The DNA for the CDR3 is TGTGCCAGCTCCTCAGGGACTGGAAACACCATATATTTT. The chain is built from TRBV18 and TRBJ1-3, with D possibly matching TRBD1 (5 bases). Germline CDR1 and CDR2: KGHSH and LQKENI. Trimming took 6 bases from V and 2 from J, leaving 8 bases between them. This CDR3 is built from 13 residues.

The DNA of the CDR3 is TGTGCCAGCAGCTTGGCCGGACAGGGGTATGCAACTAATGAAAAACTGTTTTTT. It encodes CASSLAGQGYATNEKLFF. The V gene is TRBV5-6, the J gene TRBJ1-4; 9 bases are shared with TRBD1. This CDR3 contains 18 residues. The germline gives CDR1 SGHDT, CDR2 YYEEEE. V was pared by 0 bases and J by 0 bases, with 6 bases of the junction left unmatched.

This clone has just a few counts. The chain has TRBV27 and TRBJ1-6; a possible D gene is TRBD1 (6 bases). V was pared by 1 base and J by 6 bases, with 16 bases between. This CDR3 comprises 17 residues. From germline, CDR1 is MNHEY and CDR2 SMNVEV (reference sequence). CDR3 region: CASSLFRRQASNSPLHF. The DNA for the CDR3 is TGTGCCAGCAGTTTATTCCGGAGACAGGCCTCTAATTCACCCCTCCACTTT.

The chain uses TRBV12-3 or TRBV12-4 and TRBJ1-2; D possibly corresponds to TRBD1 (5 bases). V gave up 3 bases and J gave up 5 bases, with 10 bases separating them. The CDR3 contains 13 residues. CDR3 sequence reads: CASSFSGGYGYTF. Written as DNA, the CDR3 is TGTGCCAGCAGTTTCTCCGGGGGATATGGCTACACCTTC.

V and J are TRBV5-1 and TRBJ2-7; the match to TRBD1 covers 10 bases. In germline, CDR1 is SGHRS, CDR2 YFSETQ. There are 14 residues in the CDR3. V shed 4 bases, J shed 5 bases, and the junction held 6 bases outside the gene matches. Here the CDR3 DNA reads TGCGCCAGCAGCGGGGGGACAGGGGCCGACGAGCAGTACTTC. Translated: CASSGGTGADEQYF. Full variable domain (outside the CDR3, taken from reference TRBV5-1 and TRBJ2-7): KAGVTQTPRYLIKTRGQQVTLSCSPISGHRSVSWYQQTPGQGLQFLFEYFSETQRNKGNFPGRFSGRQFSNSRSEMNVSTLELGDSALYLCASSGGTGADEQYFGPGTRLTVT.

The CDR3 DNA is TGTGCCAGCAGTTATCCGGGACTAGTGGAAGAGACCCAGTACTTC. Protein sequence: CASSYPGLVEETQYF. The rearrangement joins TRBV2 to TRBJ2-5, with 8 bases matching TRBD2. CDR1 is SNHLY and CDR2 is FYNNEI in the germline V gene. Trimming at V came to 5 bases and at J to 3 bases, leaving 8 bases not matched to a gene. The CDR3 runs 15 residues.

The chain combines TRBV15 with TRBJ1-2, with TRBD1 identical over 7 bases. Germline V gene lookup returns CDR1 LNHNV and CDR2 YYDKDF (reference sequence). The CDR3 spans 15 residues. Trimming removed 0 bases from V and 2 bases from J; junction bases left unmatched: 3. The DNA for the CDR3 is TGTGCCACCAGCAGAGATGGACAGGCCAACTATGGCTACACCTTC. Translating it yields CATSRDGQANYGYTF.

The V gene is TRBV30, the J gene TRBJ1-1, with 12 bases fitting TRBD1. This CDR3 region has 15 residues. Germline V lookup: CDR1 GTSNPN, CDR2 SVGIG (reference sequence). With 2 bases clipped from V and 2 bases from J, the junction kept 3 bases outside the gene matches. The CDR3 here is CAWSIGTGGNTEAFF. In DNA, the CDR3 is TGTGCCTGGAGTATCGGGACAGGGGGCAACACTGAAGCTTTCTTT.

V and J are TRBV5-1 and TRBJ2-1; a weak D match, TRBD1 (6 bases). The CDR3 has 13 residues. V was shortened by 0 bases and J by 8 bases, with 9 bases between the two germline ends. The V gene's germline CDR1 is SGHRS and CDR2 YFSETQ. CDR3 DNA: TGCGCCAGCAGCTTGGGGGGGCCCGATGAGCAGTTCTTC. It is translated as CASSLGGPDEQFF.

The chain carries TRBV7-9 and TRBJ2-3; 9 nucleotides line up with TRBD1. V trimming: 4 bases; J trimming: 1 base; junction bases outside the gene matches: 6. The germline gives CDR1 SEHNR, CDR2 FQNEAQ (reference sequence). This CDR3 region has 16 residues. CDR3 DNA sequence: TGTGCCAGCAGCTCAATAACAGGGGGCGGCACAGATACGCAGTATTTT. It specifies CASSSITGGGTDTQYF.

The chain links TRBV19 to TRBJ2-5, with 12 nucleotides matching TRBD2. The ends lost 6 bases at V and 0 bases at J; junction bases unmatched: 2. CDR1 is LNHDA and CDR2 is SQIVND in the germline V gene (reference sequence). This CDR3 has 15 residues. DNA for the CDR3: TGTGCCAGTAGAAGACTAGCGGGGGACCAAGAGACCCAGTACTTC. Amino acid sequence: CASRRLAGDQETQYF.

The V and J genes are TRBV29-1 and TRBJ2-1, with TRBD2 matching over 7 bases. After removal of 3 bases from V and 5 bases from J, the junction contained 10 bases not matched to a gene. The CDR3 length is 15 residues. Germline CDR1 SQVTM, CDR2 ANQGSEA. The CDR3 sequence is CSVDLGLHKDNEQFF. The CDR3 DNA is TGCAGCGTTGACTTGGGACTACACAAAGACAATGAGCAGTTCTTC.

V usage is TRBV29-1 and J usage is TRBJ1-1, with D unresolved. Germline loops: CDR1 SQVTM, CDR2 ANQGSEA. This CDR3 is 11 amino acids long. The V and J ends lost 3 bases and 0 bases respectively, with 2 bases between them. CDR3 in DNA: TGCAGCGTTGACATGAACACTGAAGCTTTCTTT. This codes for CSVDMNTEAFF.

The chain couples TRBV7-3 to TRBJ2-5, with TRBD1 matching over 9 bases. This CDR3 spans 15 amino acids. V was pared by 0 bases and J by 5 bases, with 4 bases of the junction left unmatched. CDR1 and CDR2 (germline): SGHTA, FQGTGA. In DNA form, the CDR3 reads TGTGCCAGCAGCTTAACATCGGACAGGGGCGAGACCCAGTACTTC. It codes for CASSLTSDRGETQYF.

CDR3 sequence (DNA): TGTGCCAGCAGCCCGGGACTAGCGGGGGTGTTCTACAATGAGCAGTTCTTC. It yields the protein CASSPGLAGVFYNEQFF. The chain has TRBV5-4 and TRBJ2-1; TRBD2 aligns across 14 bases. V lost 4 bases to trimming and J lost 3 bases; unmatched junction nucleotides: 6. The CDR3 consists of 17 residues. Per the germline V gene, CDR1 is SGHNT and CDR2 is YYREEE (reference sequence).